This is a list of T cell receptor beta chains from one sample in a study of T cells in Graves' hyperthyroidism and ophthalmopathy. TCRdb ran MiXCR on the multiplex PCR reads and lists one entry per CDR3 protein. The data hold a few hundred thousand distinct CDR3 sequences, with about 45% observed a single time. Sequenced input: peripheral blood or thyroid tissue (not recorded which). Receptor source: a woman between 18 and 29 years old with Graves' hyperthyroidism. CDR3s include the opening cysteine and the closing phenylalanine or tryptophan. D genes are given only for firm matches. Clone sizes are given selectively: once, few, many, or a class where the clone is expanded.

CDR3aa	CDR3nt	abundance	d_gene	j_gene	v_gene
CSLGAGGPYEQCF	TGCAGCTTAGGAGCGGGAGGTCCCTACGAGCAGTGCTTC	.	TRBD2	TRBJ2-7	TRBV29-1
CAIRDPGQAYNEQYF	TGTGCCATCAGGGATCCGGGACAAGCCTACAATGAGCAGTACTTC	.	.	TRBJ2-7	TRBV10-3
CASSPWGAGALRETQYF	TGCGCCAGCAGCCCCTGGGGAGCGGGAGCCCTCCGAGAGACCCAGTACTTC	many	TRBD2	TRBJ2-5	TRBV4-1
CASRGGAGLEGPLHF	TGTGCCAGCAGAGGGGGCGCCGGCCTTGAGGGACCCCTCCACTTT	many	TRBD1	TRBJ1-6	TRBV6-1
CASSQETGATEAFF	TGTGCCAGCAGCCAAGAGACAGGCGCTACTGAAGCTTTCTTT	medium-sized	.	TRBJ1-1	TRBV4-2
CASSLGGSGWEAFF	TGTGCCAGCAGCTTAGGGGGGTCAGGCTGGGAAGCTTTCTTT	many	.	TRBJ1-1	TRBV7-2
CASSFEPGLAYEQYF	TGTGCCAGCAGCTTCGAGCCGGGGCTGGCTTACGAGCAGTACTTC	.	.	TRBJ2-7	TRBV7-9
CASSHQKQGAIFGYTF	TGCGCCAGCAGCCACCAGAAACAGGGGGCGATTTTTGGCTACACCTTC	many	TRBD1	TRBJ1-2	TRBV4-3
CASSPGGTRASPLHF	TGTGCCAGCAGCCCAGGGGGCACGAGGGCTTCACCCCTCCACTTT	many	TRBD1	TRBJ1-6	TRBV13
CASSPYAPNTGELFF	TGTGCCAGCTCACCATATGCACCGAACACCGGGGAGCTGTTTTTT	.	.	TRBJ2-2	TRBV2
CASSLGLSRDTQYF	TGTGCCAGCAGCTTAGGCCTTTCACGAGATACGCAGTATTTT	.	.	TRBJ2-3	TRBV7-6
CASSRGLVVMTDTQYF	TGTGCCAGCAGCAGGGGACTCGTCGTGATGACAGATACGCAGTATTTT	.	.	TRBJ2-3	TRBV5-8
CSVAVEWPEGGYTF	TGCAGCGTTGCCGTCGAGTGGCCCGAGGGGGGCTACACCTTC	many	.	TRBJ1-2	TRBV29-1
CASTPGTGRTNEKLFF	TGTGCAAGTACCCCCGGGACAGGTAGAACTAATGAAAAACTGTTTTTT	few	TRBD1	TRBJ1-4	TRBV19
CASSIYLCSVEVRETQYF	.	.	.	TRBJ2-5	TRBV2
CASRSTSGSYEQYF	TGTGCCAGCAGATCGACTAGCGGGAGCTACGAGCAGTACTTC	many	TRBD2	TRBJ2-7	TRBV7-9
CASSAWDQEVSEQYF	TGTGCCAGCAGCGCTTGGGACCAAGAGGTCTCCGAGCAGTACTTC	.	.	TRBJ2-7	TRBV9
CSASTPGGYYEQYF	TGCAGTGCCAGCACCCCGGGCGGTTACTACGAGCAGTACTTC	.	.	TRBJ2-7	TRBV20-1
CASSYSTPFGELFF	TGTGCCAGCAGTTACTCAACCCCTTTTGGGGAGCTGTTTTTT	few	.	TRBJ2-2	TRBV6-2/TRBV6-3
CASSLEGQGAGEQYF	TGCGCCAGCAGCTTGGAAGGACAGGGGGCTGGGGAGCAGTACTTC	many	TRBD1	TRBJ2-7	TRBV5-1
CSAFRDRGTPFTDTQYF	TGCAGTGCTTTCCGGGACAGGGGCACGCCCTTCACAGATACGCAGTATTTT	.	TRBD1	TRBJ2-3	TRBV20-1
CASSYLSGGSSYEQYF	TGTGCCAGCAGTTATCTCAGCGGAGGAAGCTCCTACGAGCAGTACTTC	many	.	TRBJ2-7	TRBV6-6
CATSSADSQQPQHF	TGTGCCACCAGCAGTGCCGACAGCCAACAGCCCCAGCATTTT	once	.	TRBJ1-5	TRBV15
CASSPLRASNTGELFF	TGTGCCAGCTCACCACTGAGGGCCTCGAACACCGGGGAGCTGTTTTTT	few	.	TRBJ2-2	TRBV18
CATSGGFWTGGAGYTF	TGTGCCACCTCAGGTGGGTTCTGGACAGGGGGAGCTGGCTACACCTTC	.	TRBD1	TRBJ1-2	TRBV7-3
CSALEGGGPYEQYF	TGCAGTGCTCTAGAGGGGGGCGGTCCCTACGAGCAGTACTTC	many	.	TRBJ2-7	TRBV20-1
CASSPWGGGSGASVLTF	TGCGCCAGCAGCCCATGGGGGGGGGGCTCTGGGGCCAGCGTCCTGACTTTC	.	.	TRBJ2-6	TRBV7-2
CASSMRQTSSYNSPLHF	TGTGCCAGCAGCATGCGACAGACCAGCTCCTATAATTCACCCCTCCACTTT	many	.	TRBJ1-6	TRBV9
CATSDPRQGAETQYF	TGTGCCACCAGTGATCCCCGACAGGGGGCTGAGACCCAGTACTTC	.	TRBD1	TRBJ2-5	TRBV24-1
CASSEEYRDEQYF	TGTGCCAGCAGTGAAGAGTATAGGGACGAGCAGTACTTC	once	.	TRBJ2-7	TRBV2
CASSQEGGSGFSNTGELFF	TGCGCCAGCAGCCAAGAGGGGGGTAGCGGGTTTTCGAACACCGGGGAGCTGTTTTTT	few	TRBD2	TRBJ2-2	TRBV4-3
CSAPIAGRKTQYF	TGCAGTGCTCCAATAGCGGGACGCAAGACCCAGTACTTC	many	TRBD2	TRBJ2-5	TRBV20-1
CAWGSGLSSEKLFF	TGTGCCTGGGGATCGGGACTCTCGAGTGAAAAACTGTTTTTT	.	.	TRBJ1-4	TRBV30
CATSDPWTGPNTEAFF	TGTGCCACCAGTGATCCCTGGACAGGGCCCAACACTGAAGCTTTCTTT	once	TRBD1	TRBJ1-1	TRBV24-1
CATSGRLETQYF	TGTGCCACCAGCGGGAGGCTCGAGACCCAGTACTTC	.	.	TRBJ2-5	TRBV15
CASSLEKGPRPLHF	TGTGCCAGCAGCTTGGAGAAGGGCCCGAGGCCCCTCCACTTT	.	.	TRBJ1-6	TRBV7-9
CASSSTLAGEKKQFF	TGCGCCAGCAGTTCTACTCTAGCGGGAGAAAAGAAGCAGTTCTTC	.	TRBD2	TRBJ2-1	TRBV5-1
CASSYGGDRYSGNTIYF	TGTGCCAGCAGTTACGGGGGTGACAGGTACTCTGGAAACACCATATATTTT	many	.	TRBJ1-3	TRBV6-6
CASSSGQGLLYEQYF	TGTGCCAGCAGCTCCGGACAGGGCCTACTCTACGAGCAGTACTTC	many	TRBD1	TRBJ2-7	TRBV11-3
CASIAGNTEAFF	TGTGCCAGCATAGCGGGTAACACTGAAGCTTTCTTT	few	.	TRBJ1-1	TRBV27
CATSSALGRIANYEQYF	TGTGCCACCAGCAGTGCTCTAGGACGGATTGCTAACTACGAGCAGTACTTC	.	.	TRBJ2-7	TRBV15
CASSPRGRQFF	TGTGCCAGCAGCCCCAGGGGGCGACAGTTCTTC	.	TRBD1	TRBJ2-1	TRBV6-6
CATSSPGGTQYF	TGTGCCACCAGTTCCCCCGGCGGGACCCAGTACTTC	.	.	TRBJ2-5	TRBV24-1
CASTDRDTSYEQYF	TGTGCCAGCACCGACCGGGACACCTCCTACGAGCAGTACTTC	many	.	TRBJ2-7	TRBV25-1
CSLDPRIYGYTF	TGCAGCTTAGATCCACGGATCTATGGCTACACCTTC	.	.	TRBJ1-2	TRBV29-1
CATSEYRGDTQYF	TGTGCCACCAGTGAATACAGAGGAGATACGCAGTATTTT	few	.	TRBJ2-3	TRBV24-1
CSVVTGATYEQYF	TGCAGCGTTGTCACAGGGGCTACATACGAGCAGTACTTC	many	TRBD1	TRBJ2-7	TRBV29-1
CASSYWAPGQPNTEAFF	TGTGCCAGCAGTTACTGGGCCCCGGGACAACCGAACACTGAAGCTTTCTTT	many	.	TRBJ1-1	TRBV6-6
CAISGVGSGYTEAFF	TGTGCCATCAGTGGAGTCGGGTCGGGCTACACTGAAGCTTTCTTT	few	.	TRBJ1-1	TRBV10-3
CSASPRGFVTEAFF	TGCAGTGCTAGTCCTAGGGGATTTGTCACTGAAGCTTTCTTT	.	.	TRBJ1-1	TRBV20-1
CASPGRETQYF	TGTGCCAGCCCGGGACGGGAGACCCAGTACTTC	.	.	TRBJ2-5	TRBV2
CASSPERKSSSYEQYF	TGTGCCAGCAGTCCAGAGCGGAAGTCCTCTTCCTACGAGCAGTACTTC	.	.	TRBJ2-7	TRBV2
CASSAGTLNRNTIYF	TGTGCCAGCAGTGCAGGGACCCTTAACAGAAACACCATATATTTT	many	.	TRBJ1-3	TRBV2
CSAGTASSYEQYF	TGCAGCGCCGGGACGGCAAGCTCCTACGAGCAGTACTTC	.	.	TRBJ2-7	TRBV20-1